This T cell receptor (beta chain) was recorded in a study of blood T cell repertoires in COVID-19. Study background: The United States, Italy and Spain supplied acute and convalescent COVID-19 samples. The analysed material was cDNA or gDNA that came from T cells, B-cell-depleted T cells, or PBMCs.

In the original analysis: Amplifying reference gene primers gave estimates of nucleated cell counts. Profiling relied on immunoSEQ multiplex PCR, and the TCRdb table lists in-frame clones only, not all of them. V, J and clone size are taken as reported in that table, and D and trimming were inferred from the DNA itself. The table has tens of thousands of clones, roughly three quarters seen once. Germline loops: CDR1 SEHNR, CDR2 FQNEAQ (reference sequence). Between the trimmed V and J ends, which lost 4 bases and 1 base, there was a span of 7 bases. CDR3 length: 13 residues. The sequence came from a woman aged 45-60 years with acute or convalescent COVID-19. V is TRBV7-9 and J is TRBJ1-1, with no clear D. The sample taken for sequencing was peripheral blood. In DNA form, the CDR3 reads TGTGCCAGCAGCTCACGGAGGAACACTGAAGCTTTCTTT. This gives the protein CASSSRRNTEAFF. The complete variable domain, with remaining parts taken from reference TRBV7-9 and TRBJ1-1, reads DTGVSQNPRHKITKRGQNVTFRCDPISEHNRLYWYRQTLGQGPEFLTYFQNEAQLEKSRLLSDRFSAERPKGSFSTLEIQRTEQGDSAMYLCASSSRRNTEAFFGQGTRLTVV.